The text below deals with one T cell receptor beta chain. This CDR3 has 14 residues. Trimming left V 6 bases short and J 0 bases short, with 10 bases between. Germline assignment: CDR1 WSHSY and CDR2 SAAADI. The source of the sample is a study of shared clonotypes between healthy human individuals. Clones were sequenced by immunoSEQ multiplex PCR, and TCRdb holds only the in-frame ones, with some missing. The table lists 2 million to 2.5 million clones, about 92% of them singletons, with 0.35% to 0.45% in the top ten. The V call is TRBV10-2, the J call TRBJ2-3; D might be TRBD2 (6 bases). The source of this sequence is a man between 18 and 29 years old in good health. Some clones in this sample may be carry-over from other donors' samples. Sequencing was carried out using naive CD4+ T cells from PBMCs. Subset of the sample: CD45RA+ positively selected. The CDR3 sequence is CASSPSASTDTQYF. DNA for the CDR3: TGCGCCAGCAGCCCTAGCGCCAGCACAGATACGCAGTATTTT.